The subject of this entry is one T cell receptor beta chain. Its matching antigen is unknown. One entry per CDR3 protein results from TCRdb running MiXCR on the reads. The table includes about 920,000 distinct CDR3 sequences, approximately 31% detected once. This sample was taken from a study of T cell repertoires in cytomegalovirus infection. Study information: CMV infection together with matching HLA type was indicated by public TCR beta signatures. General study results and limits: The response measured ex vivo was dominated by TCR beta clonotypes (HLA-C-restricted and CMV-specific). Using cumulative public TCR beta family frequency, the authors identified those who carried CMV together with the relevant HLA.

The clonotype was recovered from a human donor in good health (CMV status not recorded). Some clones in this sample may be carry-over from other donors' samples. The input for sequencing was cultured CD8+ T cells from PBMCs, taken from culture after CMV antigen stimulation.

The CDR3 loop reads CASSTRQLLSPDTQYF. The DNA of the CDR3 is TGTGCCAGCAGCACCCGACAGCTCCTCAGCCCAGATACGCAGTATTTT. The V and J genes are TRBV7-4 and TRBJ2-3; weak D call: TRBD1 (5 bases). V lost 5 bases, J lost 4 bases, and 19 bases lay in between. The CDR3 loop spans 16 amino acids. Germline CDR1 SGHVT, CDR2 SQSDAQ.